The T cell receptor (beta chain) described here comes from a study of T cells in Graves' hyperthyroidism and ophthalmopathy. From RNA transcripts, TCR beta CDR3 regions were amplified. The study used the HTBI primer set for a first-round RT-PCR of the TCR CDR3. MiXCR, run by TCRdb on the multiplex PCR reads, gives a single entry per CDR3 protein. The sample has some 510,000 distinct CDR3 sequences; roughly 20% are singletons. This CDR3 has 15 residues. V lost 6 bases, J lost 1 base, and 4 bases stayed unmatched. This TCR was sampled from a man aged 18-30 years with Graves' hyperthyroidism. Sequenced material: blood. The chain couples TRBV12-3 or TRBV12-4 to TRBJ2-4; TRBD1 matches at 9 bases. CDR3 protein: CASRRGQGAKNIQYF. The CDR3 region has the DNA TGTGCCAGCAGGAGAGGACAGGGGGCCAAAAACATTCAGTACTTC.